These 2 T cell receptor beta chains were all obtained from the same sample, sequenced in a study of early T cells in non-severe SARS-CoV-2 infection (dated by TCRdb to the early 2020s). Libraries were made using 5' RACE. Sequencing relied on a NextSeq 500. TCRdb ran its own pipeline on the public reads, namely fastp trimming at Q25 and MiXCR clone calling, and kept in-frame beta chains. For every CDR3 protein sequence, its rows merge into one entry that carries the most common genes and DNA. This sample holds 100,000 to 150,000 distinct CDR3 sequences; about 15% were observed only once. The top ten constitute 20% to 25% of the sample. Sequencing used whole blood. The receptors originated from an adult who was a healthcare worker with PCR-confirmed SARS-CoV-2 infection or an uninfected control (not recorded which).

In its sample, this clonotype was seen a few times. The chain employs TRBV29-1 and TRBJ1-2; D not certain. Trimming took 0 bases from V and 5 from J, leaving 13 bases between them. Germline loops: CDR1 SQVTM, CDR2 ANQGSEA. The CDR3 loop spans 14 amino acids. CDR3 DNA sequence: TGCAGCGTTGAAGATCTTCCAGGCCGATATGGCTACACCTTC. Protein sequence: CSVEDLPGRYGYTF.

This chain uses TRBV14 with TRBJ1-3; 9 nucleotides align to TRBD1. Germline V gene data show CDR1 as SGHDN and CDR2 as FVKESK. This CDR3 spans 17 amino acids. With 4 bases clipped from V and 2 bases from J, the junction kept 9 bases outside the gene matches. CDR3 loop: CASSRTGEDQAGNTIYF. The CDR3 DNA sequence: TGTGCCAGCAGCCGGACAGGGGAGGATCAAGCTGGAAACACCATATATTTT.